This T cell receptor (beta chain) stems from a study of T-cell reconstitution after alpha-beta-depleted transplantation in children. Trimming stripped 3 bases from V and 4 bases from J, with 13 bases between. The CDR3 length is 15 residues. Germline V gene lookup returns CDR1 SGHAT and CDR2 FQNNGV. This clonotype was seen only a few times. A TCRbeta library incorporating unique molecular identifiers was prepared. Each CDR3 protein gets one entry after TCRdb re-called the PCR reads with MiXCR. Seen here are about 350,000 distinct CDR3 sequences, roughly 13% observed once, and the top ten hold over 3.5%.

This receptor was taken from a human donor who donated a stem cell graft to a child with Fanconi anemia. The gene calls are TRBV11-2 and TRBJ2-1, with a possible D match to TRBD2 (7 bases). The starting material was PBMCs, obtained from the stem cell graft. The CDR3 bases are TGTGCCAGCAGCTTTCGGGGGGCCCAATACAATGAGCAGTTCTTC. Protein: CASSFRGAQYNEQFF. The full variable domain, its missing parts supplied by reference TRBV11-2 and TRBJ2-1, is EAGVAQSPRYKIIEKRQSVAFWCNPISGHATLYWYQQILGQGPKLLIQFQNNGVVDDSQLPKDRFSAERLKGVDSTLKIQPAKLEDSAVYLCASSFRGAQYNEQFFGPGTRLTVL.